A selection of T cell receptor beta chains follows, all from one sample in a study of T cell responses to AZD1222 COVID-19 vaccine. Using immunoSEQ multiplex PCR, the repertoire was profiled, and TCRdb retains in-frame clones only, with some absent. This sample carries around 100,000 clones, around nine tenths of them seen once, and the ten largest clones take approximately 3.3%. The sequencing used peripheral blood, collected on day 0 of AZD1222 vaccination. The receptor set was obtained from an adult in good health. Both conserved end residues are part of each CDR3. Each record gives: CDR3 DNA, CDR3 protein, D gene, V gene, clone size, J gene. The D gene is left open where the match is weak. Not all rows give a size; the values are once, few, many and, for expanded clones, a class.

DNA: TGTGCCAGCAGCTTATCCCAAACAGGCGAGCAGTACTTC
CDR3: CASSLSQTGEQYF
D: NA
V: TRBV11-3
size: NA
J: TRBJ2-7

DNA: TGTGCCAGCAGTTTTGGCACATTGAACACTGAAGCTTTCTTT
CDR3: CASSFGTLNTEAFF
D: NA
V: TRBV28
size: NA
J: TRBJ1-1

DNA: TGTGCCAGCAGCTTGTTAAGCGGGGGGAATACCGGGGAGCTGTTTTTT
CDR3: CASSLLSGGNTGELFF
D: TRBD2
V: TRBV7-2
size: NA
J: TRBJ2-2

DNA: TGTGCCAGTAGTCAGGGACAGGTGTTTGGCTACACCTTC
CDR3: CASSQGQVFGYTF
D: TRBD1
V: TRBV19
size: NA
J: TRBJ1-2

DNA: TGCAGCGTCCAACCCGGGACAGGGGATGAAAAACTGTTTTTT
CDR3: CSVQPGTGDEKLFF
D: TRBD1
V: TRBV29-1
size: NA
J: TRBJ1-4

DNA: TGTGCCAGCAGCTTAGACTCTTTCCTCTCACTGGGCCGAGATACGCAGTATTTT
CDR3: CASSLDSFLSLGRDTQYF
D: NA
V: TRBV7-9
size: NA
J: TRBJ2-3

DNA: TGTGCCAGCAGCTTAGGGGGGTCAACTAATGAAAAACTGTTTTTT
CDR3: CASSLGGSTNEKLFF
D: NA
V: TRBV7-9
size: NA
J: TRBJ1-4

DNA: TGTGCCAGCAGCTCCCAATCGACAGTAGGGCGAGGGGGGGCCAACGTCCTGACTTTC
CDR3: CASSSQSTVGRGGANVLTF
D: NA
V: TRBV5-5
size: NA
J: TRBJ2-6

DNA: TGCAGCGTTGAGAAGTCCTCTGGAAACACCATATATTTT
CDR3: CSVEKSSGNTIYF
D: NA
V: TRBV29-1
size: NA
J: TRBJ1-3

DNA: TGCAGCGTTGAAGTGGGACAGGGGACTGGTGAGCAGTACTTC
CDR3: CSVEVGQGTGEQYF
D: TRBD1
V: TRBV29-1
size: once
J: TRBJ2-7